This entry is about one T cell receptor beta chain. Its target is not known. In the original processing: Filtering differed because ImmunoSEQ produced junction-only sequences that carried no quality scores. This table comes from immunoSEQ multiplex PCR, and its TCRdb copy is limited to in-frame clones, with some not included. The DNA was the basis for D and trimming; V, J and clone size are from that table. The sample shows roughly 1,600,000 clones, 98% of them seen only once. This entry comes from a study of shared clonotypes between healthy human individuals. General study results and limits: Larger estimated richness was generally seen in naive subsets than in memory subsets. Genetic and exposure-history diversity was limited by the few donors.

Germline CDR1 is SGHRS and CDR2 is YFSETQ. Deletions cut 4 bases from V and 0 bases from J, with 12 bases between. The CDR3 extends over 15 amino acids. The sample taken for sequencing was naive CD4+ T cells sorted from blood. Subset: CD45RA+ positively selected. The chain is built from TRBV5-1 and TRBJ2-3; no clear D gene. The sequence was collected from a young man in good health. CDR3 protein: CASSHGGASTDTQYF. CDR3 nucleotides: TGCGCCAGCAGCCACGGCGGCGCTAGCACAGATACGCAGTATTTT. The full variable domain, in which reference TRBV5-1 and TRBJ2-3 provide the parts outside the CDR3, is KAGVTQTPRYLIKTRGQQVTLSCSPISGHRSVSWYQQTPGQGLQFLFEYFSETQRNKGNFPGRFSGRQFSNSRSEMNVSTLELGDSALYLCASSHGGASTDTQYFGPGTRLTVL.